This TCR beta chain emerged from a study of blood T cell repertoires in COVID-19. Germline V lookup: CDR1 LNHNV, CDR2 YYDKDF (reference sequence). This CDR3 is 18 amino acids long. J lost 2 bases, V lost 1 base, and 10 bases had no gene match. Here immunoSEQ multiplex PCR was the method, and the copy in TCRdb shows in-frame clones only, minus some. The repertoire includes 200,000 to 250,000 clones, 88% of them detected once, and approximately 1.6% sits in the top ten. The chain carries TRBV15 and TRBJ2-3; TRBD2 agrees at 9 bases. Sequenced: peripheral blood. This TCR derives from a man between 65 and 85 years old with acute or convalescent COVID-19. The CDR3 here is CATSRARGSGSITDTQYF. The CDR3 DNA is TGTGCCACCAGCAGAGCTAGGGGTAGCGGGAGTATCACAGATACGCAGTATTTT.